The 4 T cell receptor beta chains reported below all come from one sample, sequenced in a study of cytomegalovirus exposure and HLA in healthy donors. The PCR used 60 Vbeta and 13 Jbeta primers. Some clones are missing from TCRdb's copy, which holds only in-frame ones; the method was immunoSEQ multiplex PCR. In the table there are about 160,000 clones, approximately 72% of which are singletons. Specimen: PBMCs. The receptors derive from a female donor in good health and CMV-seronegative.

The chain combines TRBV15 with TRBJ1-4, with a weak D call TRBD1 (5 bases). Trimming removed 0 bases from V and 8 bases from J, with 13 bases in between. Germline lookup yields CDR1 LNHNV and CDR2 YYDKDF (reference sequence). The CDR3 has 15 residues. The CDR3 coding sequence is TGTGCCACCAGCAGAGATCCGGGGGAGGGGGAAAAACTGTTTTTT. The encoded protein is CATSRDPGEGEKLFF. Full variable domain (outside the CDR3, taken from reference TRBV15 and TRBJ1-4): DAMVIQNPRYQVTQFGKPVTLSCSQTLNHNVMYWYQQKSSQAPKLLFHYYDKDFNNEADTPDNFQSRRPNTSFCFLDIRSPGLGDTAMYLCATSRDPGEGEKLFFGSGTQLSVL.

This chain links TRBV19 with TRBJ1-2; 8 nucleotides match TRBD1. Unmatched junction bases numbered 4, after V lost 6 bases and J lost 7 bases. There are 12 residues in the CDR3. The V gene's germline CDR1 is LNHDA and CDR2 SQIVND (reference sequence). The CDR3 here is CASSQGAVGYTF. Written as DNA, the CDR3 is TGTGCCAGTAGCCAGGGGGCTGTTGGCTACACCTTC.

The rearrangement joins TRBV5-4 to TRBJ2-3; tentative D call: TRBD2 (7 bases). This CDR3 is built from 16 residues. Per germline, CDR1 SGHNT and CDR2 YYREEE (reference sequence). The germline V and J ends were trimmed by 4 bases and 0 bases, with 15 bases remaining between them. CDR3 amino acids: CASSPGAGASTDTQYF. The CDR3, as DNA: TGTGCCAGCAGCCCGGGCGCGGGGGCTAGCACAGATACGCAGTATTTT.

CDR3 loop: CASSPTGVYGYTF. The CDR3, as DNA: TGTGCCAGCAGCCCAACAGGGGTCTATGGCTACACCTTC. The chain couples TRBV27 to TRBJ1-2; 7 nucleotides line up with TRBD1. Germline CDR1 and CDR2: MNHEY and SMNVEV (reference sequence). J lost 4 bases, V lost 6 bases, and 5 bases had no gene match. This CDR3 contains 13 residues.